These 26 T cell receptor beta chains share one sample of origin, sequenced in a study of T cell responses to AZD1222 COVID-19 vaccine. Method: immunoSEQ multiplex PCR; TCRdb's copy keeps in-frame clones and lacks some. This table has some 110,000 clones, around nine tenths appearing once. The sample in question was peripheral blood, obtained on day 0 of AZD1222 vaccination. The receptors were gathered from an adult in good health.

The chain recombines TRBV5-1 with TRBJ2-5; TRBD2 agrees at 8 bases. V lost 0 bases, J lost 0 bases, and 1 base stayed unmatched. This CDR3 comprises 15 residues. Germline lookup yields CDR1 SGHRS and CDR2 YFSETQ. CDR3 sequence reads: CASSLAGGHQETQYF. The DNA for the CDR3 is TGCGCCAGCAGCTTGGCGGGAGGGCACCAAGAGACCCAGTACTTC.

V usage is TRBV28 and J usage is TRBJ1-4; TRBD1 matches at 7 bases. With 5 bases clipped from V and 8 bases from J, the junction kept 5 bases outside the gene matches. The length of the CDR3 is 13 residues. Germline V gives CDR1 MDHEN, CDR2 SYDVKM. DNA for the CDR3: TGTGCCAGCAGTAAGGGGGCAGGGGAAAAACTGTTTTTT. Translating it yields CASSKGAGEKLFF. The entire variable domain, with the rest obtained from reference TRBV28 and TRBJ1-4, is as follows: DVKVTQSSRYLVKRTGEKVFLECVQDMDHENMFWYRQDPGLGLRLIYFSYDVKMKEKGDIPEGYSVSREKKERFSLILESASTNQTSMYLCASSKGAGEKLFFGSGTQLSVL.

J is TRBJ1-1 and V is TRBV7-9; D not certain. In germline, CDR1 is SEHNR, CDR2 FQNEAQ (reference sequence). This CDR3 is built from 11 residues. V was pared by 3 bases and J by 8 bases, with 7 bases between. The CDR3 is CASSFGEEAFF. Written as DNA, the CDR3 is TGTGCCAGCAGCTTTGGGGAAGAAGCTTTCTTT.

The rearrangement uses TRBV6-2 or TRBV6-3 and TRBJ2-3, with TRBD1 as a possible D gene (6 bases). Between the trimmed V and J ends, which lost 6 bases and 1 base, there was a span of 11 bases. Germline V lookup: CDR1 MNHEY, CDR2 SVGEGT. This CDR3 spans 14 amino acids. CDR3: CASSPGVRTDTQYF. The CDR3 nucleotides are TGTGCCAGCAGCCCAGGGGTTCGCACAGATACGCAGTATTTT.

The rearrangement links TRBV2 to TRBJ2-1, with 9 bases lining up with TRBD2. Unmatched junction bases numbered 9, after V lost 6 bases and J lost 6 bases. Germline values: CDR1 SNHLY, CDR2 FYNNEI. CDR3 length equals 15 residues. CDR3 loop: CASRKTASGANEQFF. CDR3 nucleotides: TGTGCCAGCAGGAAGACGGCTAGCGGGGCCAATGAGCAGTTCTTC.

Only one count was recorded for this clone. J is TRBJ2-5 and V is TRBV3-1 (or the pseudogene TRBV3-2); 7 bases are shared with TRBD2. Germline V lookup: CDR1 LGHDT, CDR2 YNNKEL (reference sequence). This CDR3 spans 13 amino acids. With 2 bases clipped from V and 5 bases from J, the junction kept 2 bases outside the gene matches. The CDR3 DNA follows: TGTGCCAGCAGCCAATCCGGGAGGGAGACCCAGTACTTC. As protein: CASSQSGRETQYF.

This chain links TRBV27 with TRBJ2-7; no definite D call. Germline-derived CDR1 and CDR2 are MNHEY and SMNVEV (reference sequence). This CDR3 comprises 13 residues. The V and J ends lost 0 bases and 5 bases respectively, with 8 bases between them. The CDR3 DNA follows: TGTGCCAGCAGTTTATCGACCGGAAACGAGCAGTACTTC. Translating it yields CASSLSTGNEQYF.

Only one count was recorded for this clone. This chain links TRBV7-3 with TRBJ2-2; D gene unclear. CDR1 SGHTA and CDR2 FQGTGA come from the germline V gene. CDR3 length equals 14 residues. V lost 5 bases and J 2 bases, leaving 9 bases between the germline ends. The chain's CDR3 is CASSQLANTGELFF. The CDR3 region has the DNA TGTGCCAGCAGCCAACTCGCTAACACCGGGGAGCTGTTTTTT.

CDR3 DNA: TGCAGCGTTCTCACAGGGGGCCATGGGTCCGATGAGCAGTTCTTC. Its translation: CSVLTGGHGSDEQFF. The rearrangement uses TRBV29-1 and TRBJ2-1; 9 nucleotides line up with TRBD1. This CDR3 contains 15 residues. Germline CDR1 SQVTM, CDR2 ANQGSEA. The V and J ends lost 5 bases and 8 bases, in that order; junction bases with no gene match: 13.

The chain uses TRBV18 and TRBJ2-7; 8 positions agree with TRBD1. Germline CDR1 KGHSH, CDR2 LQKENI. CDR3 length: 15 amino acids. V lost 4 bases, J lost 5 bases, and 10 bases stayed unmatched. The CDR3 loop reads CASSREQGVVNEQYF. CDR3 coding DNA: TGTGCCAGCTCACGGGAACAGGGGGTAGTCAACGAGCAGTACTTC.

CDR3 in DNA: TGTGCTGCGACCTTCCTCTTATCCCACTCTGGAAACACCATATATTTT. Translated, it gives CAATFLLSHSGNTIYF. The gene calls are TRBV30 and TRBJ1-3; D is unresolved. The CDR3 runs 16 residues. Germline loops: CDR1 GTSNPN, CDR2 SVGIG (reference sequence).

CDR3 amino acids: CATAARGLRELFF. Here the CDR3 DNA reads TGTGCCACCGCAGCCAGGGGGCTGAGGGAGCTGTTTTTT. The V call is TRBV19, the J call TRBJ2-2, with 8 bases lining up with TRBD1. CDR3 length: 13 amino acids. Looked up from germline, CDR1 is LNHDA and CDR2 is SQIVND (reference sequence). The V segment lost 10 bases and the J segment 9 bases; nucleotides outside the gene matches: 10.

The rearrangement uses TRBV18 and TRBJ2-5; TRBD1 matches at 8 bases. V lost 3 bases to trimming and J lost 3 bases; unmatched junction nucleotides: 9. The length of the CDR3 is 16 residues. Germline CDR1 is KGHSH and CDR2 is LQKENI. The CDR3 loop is CASSPRQGHPKETQYF. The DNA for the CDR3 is TGTGCCAGCTCACCCCGACAGGGGCACCCTAAAGAGACCCAGTACTTC.

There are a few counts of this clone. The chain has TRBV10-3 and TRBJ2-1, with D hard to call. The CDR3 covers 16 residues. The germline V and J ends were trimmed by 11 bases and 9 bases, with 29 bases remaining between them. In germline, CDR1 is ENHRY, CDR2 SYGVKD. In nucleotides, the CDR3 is TGTGCCCCAATCGCCGGAGCACCCCTGAATTCAGGTGAGCAGTTCTTC. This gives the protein CAPIAGAPLNSGEQFF.

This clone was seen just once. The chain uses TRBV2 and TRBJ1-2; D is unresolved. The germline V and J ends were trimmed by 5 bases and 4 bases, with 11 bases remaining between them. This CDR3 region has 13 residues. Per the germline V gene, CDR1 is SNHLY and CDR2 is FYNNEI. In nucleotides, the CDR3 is TGTGCCAGCAGTATGGGTCCCTCCTATGGCTACACCTTC. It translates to CASSMGPSYGYTF.

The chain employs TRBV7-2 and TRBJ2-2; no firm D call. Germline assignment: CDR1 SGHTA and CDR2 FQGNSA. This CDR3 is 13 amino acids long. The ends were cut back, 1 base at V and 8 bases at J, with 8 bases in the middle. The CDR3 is CASSLGPRGELFF. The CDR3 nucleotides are TGTGCCAGCAGCTTAGGTCCGCGAGGGGAGCTGTTTTTT.

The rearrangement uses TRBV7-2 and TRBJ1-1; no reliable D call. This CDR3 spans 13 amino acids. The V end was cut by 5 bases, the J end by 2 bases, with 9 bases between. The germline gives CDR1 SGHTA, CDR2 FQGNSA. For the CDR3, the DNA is TGTGCCAGCAGCCCCCCAGCCAACACTGAAGCTTTCTTT. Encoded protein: CASSPPANTEAFF.

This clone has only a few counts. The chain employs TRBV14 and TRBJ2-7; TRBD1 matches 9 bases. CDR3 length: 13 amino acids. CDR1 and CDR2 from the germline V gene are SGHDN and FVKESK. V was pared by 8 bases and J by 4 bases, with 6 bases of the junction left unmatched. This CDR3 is CASRVGTGYEQYF. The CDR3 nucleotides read TGTGCCAGCCGGGTGGGGACAGGGTACGAGCAGTACTTC.

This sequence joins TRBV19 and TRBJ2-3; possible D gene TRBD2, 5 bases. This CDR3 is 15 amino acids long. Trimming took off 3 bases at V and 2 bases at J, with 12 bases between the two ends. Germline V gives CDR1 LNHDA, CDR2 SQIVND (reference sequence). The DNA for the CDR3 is TGTGCCAGTAGTATTGGCAACGGGAACACAGATACGCAGTATTTT. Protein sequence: CASSIGNGNTDTQYF. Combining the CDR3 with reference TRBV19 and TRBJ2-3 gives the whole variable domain DGGITQSPKYLFRKEGQNVTLSCEQNLNHDAMYWYRQDPGQGLRLIYYSQIVNDFQKGDIAEGYSVSREKKESFPLTVTSAQKNPTAFYLCASSIGNGNTDTQYFGPGTRLTVL.

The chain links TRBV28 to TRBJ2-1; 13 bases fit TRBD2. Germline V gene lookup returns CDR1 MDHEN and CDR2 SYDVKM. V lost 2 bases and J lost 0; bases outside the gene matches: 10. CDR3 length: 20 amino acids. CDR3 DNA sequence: TGTGCCAGCAGTTTAGGGCAACTAGCGGGAGGGCCTAGCTCCTACAATGAGCAGTTCTTC. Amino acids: CASSLGQLAGGPSSYNEQFF.

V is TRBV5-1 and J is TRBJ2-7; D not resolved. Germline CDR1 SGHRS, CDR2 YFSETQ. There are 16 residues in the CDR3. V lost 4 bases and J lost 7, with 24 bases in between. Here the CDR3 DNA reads TGCGCCAGCAGCAAAGAGGAGACCCGACGGTATCTAGAGCAGTACTTC. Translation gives CASSKEETRRYLEQYF.

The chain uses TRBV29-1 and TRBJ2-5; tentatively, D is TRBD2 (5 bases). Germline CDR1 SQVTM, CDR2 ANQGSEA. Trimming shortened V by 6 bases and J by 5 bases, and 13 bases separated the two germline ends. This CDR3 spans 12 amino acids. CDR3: CSVGRVEETQYF. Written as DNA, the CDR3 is TGCAGCGTCGGGCGGGTTGAGGAGACCCAGTACTTC.

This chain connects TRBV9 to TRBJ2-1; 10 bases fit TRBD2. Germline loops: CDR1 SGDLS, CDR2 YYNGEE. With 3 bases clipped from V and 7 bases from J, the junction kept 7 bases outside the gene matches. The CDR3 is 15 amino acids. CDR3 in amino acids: CASSELAGVSNEQFF. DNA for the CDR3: TGTGCCAGCAGCGAGCTAGCGGGAGTATCAAATGAGCAGTTCTTC.

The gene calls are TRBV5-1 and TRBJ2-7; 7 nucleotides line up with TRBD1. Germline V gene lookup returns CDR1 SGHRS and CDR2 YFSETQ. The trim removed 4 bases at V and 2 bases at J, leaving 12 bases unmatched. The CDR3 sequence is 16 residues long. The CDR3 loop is CASSIQPGQKTYEQYF. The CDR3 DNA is TGCGCCAGCAGCATTCAACCGGGACAGAAGACCTACGAGCAGTACTTC.

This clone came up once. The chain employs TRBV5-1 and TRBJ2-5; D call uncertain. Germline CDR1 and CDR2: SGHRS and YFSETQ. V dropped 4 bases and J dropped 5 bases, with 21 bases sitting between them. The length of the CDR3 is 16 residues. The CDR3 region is CASSTAGPGEVETQYF. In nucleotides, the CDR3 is TGCGCCAGCAGCACCGCCGGGCCAGGCGAGGTTGAGACCCAGTACTTC.

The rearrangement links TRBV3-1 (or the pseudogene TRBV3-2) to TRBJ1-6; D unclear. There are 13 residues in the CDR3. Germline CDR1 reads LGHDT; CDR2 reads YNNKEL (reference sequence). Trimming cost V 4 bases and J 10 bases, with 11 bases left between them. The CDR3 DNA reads TGTGCCAGCAGCCCCGGGGAGTGGTCACCCCTCCACTTT. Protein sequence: CASSPGEWSPLHF.